The source of this T cell receptor beta chain is a study of OX40 agonist ivuxolimab in advanced cancers. Background on the study: Cohort: 75% to 90% men, mean age approximately 60, aged roughly 23 to 79. Previous treatment with anti-PD-1, anti-PD-L1 or anti-CTLA-4 therapy was allowed; over 35% had received some. Partial responses were achieved by three patients: one hepatocellular carcinoma, two cutaneous melanoma.

Germline CDR1 MDHEN, CDR2 SYDVKM. V lost 4 bases to trimming and J lost 9 bases, with 15 bases between them. This CDR3 has 14 residues. Sequenced by immunoSEQ multiplex PCR; TCRdb stores in-frame clones only, minus some. The data show some 60,000 clones, about 94% seen once. Whole-study findings and limits: Individuals who were partial responders at 0.1-3.0 mg/kg had clonal expansion that ranked among the lowest.

On this clone itself: Antigen: not known.

This receptor was obtained from an adult with an advanced solid tumor such as melanoma, head and neck, liver or kidney cancer. This specimen consisted of CD4+ or CD8+ T cells sorted from blood, obtained in a trial of the OX40 agonist ivuxolimab. This chain joins TRBV28 and TRBJ2-2, with D perhaps TRBD2 (6 bases). The CDR3: CASSSYSGGWELFF. The CDR3 DNA reads TGTGCCAGCAGTTCTTATAGCGGTGGGTGGGAGCTGTTTTTT.